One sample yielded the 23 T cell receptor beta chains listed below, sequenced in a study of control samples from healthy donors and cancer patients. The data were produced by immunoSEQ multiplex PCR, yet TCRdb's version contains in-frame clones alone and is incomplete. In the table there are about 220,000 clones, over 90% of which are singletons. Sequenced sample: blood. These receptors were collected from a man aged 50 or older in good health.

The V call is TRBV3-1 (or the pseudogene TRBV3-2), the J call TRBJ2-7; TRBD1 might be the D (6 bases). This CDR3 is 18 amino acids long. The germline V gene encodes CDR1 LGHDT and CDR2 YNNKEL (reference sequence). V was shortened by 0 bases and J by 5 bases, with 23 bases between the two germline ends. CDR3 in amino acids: CASSQDTPGGPWSNEQYF. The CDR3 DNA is TGTGCCAGCAGCCAAGATACCCCTGGGGGCCCCTGGAGCAACGAGCAGTACTTC.

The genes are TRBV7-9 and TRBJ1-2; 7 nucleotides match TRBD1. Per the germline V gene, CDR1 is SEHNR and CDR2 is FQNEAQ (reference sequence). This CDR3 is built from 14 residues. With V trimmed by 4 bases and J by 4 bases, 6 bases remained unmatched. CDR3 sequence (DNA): TGTGCCAGCAGCTCTGCAGGGGGAAGCTATGGCTACACCTTC. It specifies CASSSAGGSYGYTF.

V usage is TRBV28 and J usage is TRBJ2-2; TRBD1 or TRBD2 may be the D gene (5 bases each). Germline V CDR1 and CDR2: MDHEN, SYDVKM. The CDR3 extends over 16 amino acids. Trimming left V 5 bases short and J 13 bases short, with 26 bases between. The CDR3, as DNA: TGTGCCAGCAGTCCCGCCGGTGGGGGTGCCGGGTCGGGGCTGTTTTTT. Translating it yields CASSPAGGGAGSGLFF. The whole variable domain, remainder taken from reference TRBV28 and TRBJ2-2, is DVKVTQSSRYLVKRTGEKVFLECVQDMDHENMFWYRQDPGLGLRLIYFSYDVKMKEKGDIPEGYSVSREKKERFSLILESASTNQTSMYLCASSPAGGGAGSGLFFGEGSRLTVL.

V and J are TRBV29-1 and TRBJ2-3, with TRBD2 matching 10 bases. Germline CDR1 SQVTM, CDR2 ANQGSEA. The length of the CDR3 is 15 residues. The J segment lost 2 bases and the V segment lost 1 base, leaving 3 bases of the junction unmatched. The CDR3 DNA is TGCAGCGTTGAAGCCAGCGGGGGGGCCACAGATACGCAGTATTTT. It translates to CSVEASGGATDTQYF.

CDR3 sequence reads: CSASDRYYGYTF. The CDR3 nucleotides read TGCAGCGCCTCCGACAGGTACTATGGCTACACCTTC. The chain recombines TRBV29-1 with TRBJ1-2, with D possibly matching TRBD1 (6 bases). The CDR3 has 12 amino acids. Germline CDR1 is SQVTM and CDR2 is ANQGSEA. V was trimmed by 7 bases and J by 3 bases, leaving 12 bases between them. Based on the CDR3 plus reference TRBV29-1 and TRBJ1-2, the full variable domain is SAVISQKPSRDICQRGTSLTIQCQVDSQVTMMFWYRQQPGQSLTLIATANQGSEATYESGFVIDKFPISRPNLTFSTLTVSNMSPEDSSIYLCSASDRYYGYTFGSGTRLTVV.

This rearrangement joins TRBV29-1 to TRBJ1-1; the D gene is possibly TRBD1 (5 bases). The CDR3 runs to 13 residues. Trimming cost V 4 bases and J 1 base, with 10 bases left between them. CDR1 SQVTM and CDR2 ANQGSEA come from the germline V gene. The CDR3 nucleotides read TGCAGCGTTGGGGGGGATGGGAACACTGAAGCTTTCTTT. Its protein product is CSVGGDGNTEAFF.

The CDR3 region is CASSLAGAGANVLTF. The CDR3 DNA reads TGTGCCAGCAGCTTAGCGGGGGCCGGGGCCAACGTCCTGACTTTC. The rearrangement uses TRBV11-2 and TRBJ2-6; tentatively, D is TRBD1 or TRBD2 (6 bases each). The CDR3 sequence is 15 residues long. V was clipped by 1 base and J by 4 bases, with 8 bases between them. The germline V gene encodes CDR1 SGHAT and CDR2 FQNNGV.

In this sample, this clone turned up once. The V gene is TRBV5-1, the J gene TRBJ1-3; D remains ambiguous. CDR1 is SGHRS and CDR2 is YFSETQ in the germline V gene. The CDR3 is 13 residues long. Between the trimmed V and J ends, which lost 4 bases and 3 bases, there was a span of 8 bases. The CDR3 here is CASSPSVGNTIYF. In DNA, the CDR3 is TGCGCCAGCAGCCCCTCAGTTGGAAACACCATATATTTT.

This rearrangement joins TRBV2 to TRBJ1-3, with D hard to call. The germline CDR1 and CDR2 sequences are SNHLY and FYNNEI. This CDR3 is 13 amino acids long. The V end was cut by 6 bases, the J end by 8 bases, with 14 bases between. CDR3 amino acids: CASRETLQDTIYF. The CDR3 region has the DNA TGTGCCAGCAGGGAGACACTCCAGGACACCATATATTTT.

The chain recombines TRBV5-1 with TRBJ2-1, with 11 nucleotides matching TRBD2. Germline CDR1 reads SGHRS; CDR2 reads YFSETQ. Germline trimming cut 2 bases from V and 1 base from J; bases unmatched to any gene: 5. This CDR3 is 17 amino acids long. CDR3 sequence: CASSLPLAGGSYNEQFF. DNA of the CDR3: TGCGCCAGCAGCTTACCTCTAGCGGGGGGATCCTACAATGAGCAGTTCTTC. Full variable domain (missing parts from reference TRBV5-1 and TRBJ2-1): KAGVTQTPRYLIKTRGQQVTLSCSPISGHRSVSWYQQTPGQGLQFLFEYFSETQRNKGNFPGRFSGRQFSNSRSEMNVSTLELGDSALYLCASSLPLAGGSYNEQFFGPGTRLTVL.

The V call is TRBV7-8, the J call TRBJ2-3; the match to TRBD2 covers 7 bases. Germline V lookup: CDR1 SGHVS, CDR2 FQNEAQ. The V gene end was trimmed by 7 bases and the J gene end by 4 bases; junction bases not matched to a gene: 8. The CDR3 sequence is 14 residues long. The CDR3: CASITAGISDTQYF. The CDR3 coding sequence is TGTGCCAGCATCACAGCGGGGATCTCAGATACGCAGTATTTT.

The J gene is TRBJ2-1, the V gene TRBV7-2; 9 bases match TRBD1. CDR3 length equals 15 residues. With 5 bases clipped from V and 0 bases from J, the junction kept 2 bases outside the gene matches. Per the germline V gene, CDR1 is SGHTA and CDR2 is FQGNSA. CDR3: CASSVDRGSYNEQFF. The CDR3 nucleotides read TGTGCCAGCAGCGTGGACAGGGGCTCCTACAATGAGCAGTTCTTC.

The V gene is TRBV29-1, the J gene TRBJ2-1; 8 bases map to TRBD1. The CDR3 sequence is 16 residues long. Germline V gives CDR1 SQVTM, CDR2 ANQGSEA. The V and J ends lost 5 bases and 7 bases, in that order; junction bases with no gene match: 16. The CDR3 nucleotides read TGCAGCGTTCTCAACTACAGGGGGACCGCCCGTAATGAGCAGTTCTTC. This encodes CSVLNYRGTARNEQFF.

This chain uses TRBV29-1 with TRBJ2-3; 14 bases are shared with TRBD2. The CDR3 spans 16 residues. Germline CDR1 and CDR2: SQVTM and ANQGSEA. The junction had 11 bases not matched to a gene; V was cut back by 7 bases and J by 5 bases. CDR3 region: CSAKPGLAGGQDTQYF. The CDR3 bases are TGCAGCGCCAAACCCGGACTAGCGGGGGGTCAAGATACGCAGTATTTT.

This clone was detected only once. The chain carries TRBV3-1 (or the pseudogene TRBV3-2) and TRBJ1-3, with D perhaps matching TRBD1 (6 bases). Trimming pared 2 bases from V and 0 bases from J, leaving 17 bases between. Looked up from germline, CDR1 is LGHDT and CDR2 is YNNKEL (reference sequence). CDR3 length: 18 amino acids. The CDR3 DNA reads TGTGCCAGCAGCCAAAATCCGGGACATTATTACTCTGGAAACACCATATATTTT. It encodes CASSQNPGHYYSGNTIYF.

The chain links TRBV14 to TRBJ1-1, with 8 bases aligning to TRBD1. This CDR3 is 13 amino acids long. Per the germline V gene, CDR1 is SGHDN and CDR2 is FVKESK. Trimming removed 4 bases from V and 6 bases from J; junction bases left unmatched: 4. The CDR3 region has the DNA TGTGCCAGCAGCCGCGGGACAGGCGCTGAAGCTTTCTTT. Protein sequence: CASSRGTGAEAFF.

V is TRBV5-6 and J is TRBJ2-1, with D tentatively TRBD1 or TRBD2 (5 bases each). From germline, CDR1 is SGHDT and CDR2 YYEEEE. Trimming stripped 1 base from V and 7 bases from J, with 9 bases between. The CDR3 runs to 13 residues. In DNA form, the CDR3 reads TGTGCCAGCAGCTTGATGGGGGAGAATGAGCAGTTCTTC. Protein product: CASSLMGENEQFF.

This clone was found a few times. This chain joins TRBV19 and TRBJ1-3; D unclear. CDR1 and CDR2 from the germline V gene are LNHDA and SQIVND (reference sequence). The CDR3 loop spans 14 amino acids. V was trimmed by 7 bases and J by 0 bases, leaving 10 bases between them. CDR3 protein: CASIPTVSGNTIYF. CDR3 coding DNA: TGTGCCAGTATACCAACAGTCTCTGGAAACACCATATATTTT.

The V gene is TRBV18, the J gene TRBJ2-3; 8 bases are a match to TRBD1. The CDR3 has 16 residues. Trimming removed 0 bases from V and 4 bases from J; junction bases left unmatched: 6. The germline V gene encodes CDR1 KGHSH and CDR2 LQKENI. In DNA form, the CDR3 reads TGTGCCAGCTCACCACCGCCAGGGGGCCTCGCAGATACGCAGTATTTT. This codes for CASSPPPGGLADTQYF. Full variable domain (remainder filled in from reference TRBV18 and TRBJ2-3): NAGVMQNPRHLVRRRGQEARLRCSPMKGHSHVYWYRQLPEEGLKFMVYLQKENIIDESGMPKERFSAEFPKEGPSILRIQQVVRGDSAAYFCASSPPPGGLADTQYFGPGTRLTVL.

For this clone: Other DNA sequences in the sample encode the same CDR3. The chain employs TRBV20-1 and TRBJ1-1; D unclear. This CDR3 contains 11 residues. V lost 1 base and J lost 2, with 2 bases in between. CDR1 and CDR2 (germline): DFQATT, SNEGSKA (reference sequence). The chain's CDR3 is CSARGNTEAFF. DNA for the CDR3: TGCAGTGCTAGAGGCAACACTGAAGCTTTCTTT.

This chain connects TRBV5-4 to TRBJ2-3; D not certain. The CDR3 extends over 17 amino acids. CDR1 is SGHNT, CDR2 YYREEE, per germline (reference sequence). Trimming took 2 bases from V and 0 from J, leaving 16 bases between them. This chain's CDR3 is CASSFVSSQTSTDTQYF. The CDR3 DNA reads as TGTGCCAGCAGCTTCGTATCCTCCCAGACTAGCACAGATACGCAGTATTTT. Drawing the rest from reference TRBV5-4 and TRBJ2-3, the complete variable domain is ETGVTQSPTHLIKTRGQQVTLRCSSQSGHNTVSWYQQALGQGPQFIFQYYREEENGRGNFPPRFSGLQFPNYSSELNVNALELDDSALYLCASSFVSSQTSTDTQYFGPGTRLTVL.

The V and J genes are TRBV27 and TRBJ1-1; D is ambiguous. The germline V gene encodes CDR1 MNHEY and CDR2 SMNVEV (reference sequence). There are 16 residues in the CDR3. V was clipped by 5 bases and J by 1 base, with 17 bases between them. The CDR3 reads CASSGVFPARNTEAFF. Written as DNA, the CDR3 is TGTGCCAGCAGTGGGGTTTTTCCAGCTAGGAACACTGAAGCTTTCTTT.

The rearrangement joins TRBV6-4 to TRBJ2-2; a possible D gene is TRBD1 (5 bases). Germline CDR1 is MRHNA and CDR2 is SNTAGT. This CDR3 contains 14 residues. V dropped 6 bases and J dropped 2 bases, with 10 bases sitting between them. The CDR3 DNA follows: TGTGCCAGCAGACCCGACAGAAACACCGGGGAGCTGTTTTTT. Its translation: CASRPDRNTGELFF.